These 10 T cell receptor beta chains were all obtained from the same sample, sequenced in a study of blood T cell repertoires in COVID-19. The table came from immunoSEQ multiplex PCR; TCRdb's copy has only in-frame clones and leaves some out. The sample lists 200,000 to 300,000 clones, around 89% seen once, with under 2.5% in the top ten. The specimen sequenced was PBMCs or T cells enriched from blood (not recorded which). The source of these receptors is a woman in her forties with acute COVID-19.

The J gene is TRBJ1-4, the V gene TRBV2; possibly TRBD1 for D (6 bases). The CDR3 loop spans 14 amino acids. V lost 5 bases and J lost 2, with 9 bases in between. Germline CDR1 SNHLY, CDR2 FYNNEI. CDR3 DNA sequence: TGTGCCAGCAGTTACAGGGCGACTAATGAAAAACTGTTTTTT. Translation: CASSYRATNEKLFF.

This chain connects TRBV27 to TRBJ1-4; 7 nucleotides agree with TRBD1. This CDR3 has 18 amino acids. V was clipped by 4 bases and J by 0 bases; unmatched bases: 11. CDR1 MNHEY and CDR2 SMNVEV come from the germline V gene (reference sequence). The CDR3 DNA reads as TGTGCCAGCAGTTCGAACCGGGACAGCTTTGCAACTAATGAAAAACTGTTTTTT. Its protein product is CASSSNRDSFATNEKLFF.

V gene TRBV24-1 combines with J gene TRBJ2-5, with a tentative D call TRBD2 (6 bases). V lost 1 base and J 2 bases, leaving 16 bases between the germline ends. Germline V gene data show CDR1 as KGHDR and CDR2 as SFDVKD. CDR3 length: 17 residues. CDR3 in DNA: TGTGCCACCAGTGATTTTATTGGAGGAGGGCGGCAAGAGACCCAGTACTTC. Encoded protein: CATSDFIGGGRQETQYF.

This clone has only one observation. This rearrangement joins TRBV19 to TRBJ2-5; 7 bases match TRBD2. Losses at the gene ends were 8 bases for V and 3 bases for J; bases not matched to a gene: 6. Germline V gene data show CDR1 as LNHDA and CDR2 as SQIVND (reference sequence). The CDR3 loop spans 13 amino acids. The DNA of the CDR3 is TGTGCCAGTGGGAGTGGGGGGGAAGAGACCCAGTACTTC. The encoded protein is CASGSGGEETQYF.

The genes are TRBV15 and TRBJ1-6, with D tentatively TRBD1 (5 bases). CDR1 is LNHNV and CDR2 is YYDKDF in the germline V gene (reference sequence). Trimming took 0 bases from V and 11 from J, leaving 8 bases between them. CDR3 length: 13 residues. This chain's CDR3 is CATSREPGPPLHF. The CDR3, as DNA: TGTGCCACCAGCAGAGAACCAGGGCCACCCCTCCACTTT. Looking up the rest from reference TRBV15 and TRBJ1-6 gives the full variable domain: DAMVIQNPRYQVTQFGKPVTLSCSQTLNHNVMYWYQQKSSQAPKLLFHYYDKDFNNEADTPDNFQSRRPNTSFCFLDIRSPGLGDTAMYLCATSREPGPPLHFGNGTRLTVT.

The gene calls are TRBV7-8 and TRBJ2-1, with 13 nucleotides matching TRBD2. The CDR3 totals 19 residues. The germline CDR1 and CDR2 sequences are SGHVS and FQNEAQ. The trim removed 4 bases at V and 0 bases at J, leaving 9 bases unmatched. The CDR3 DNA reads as TGTGCCAGCAGCTCTAGGACTAGCGGGGGCCCCAGCTCCTACAATGAGCAGTTCTTC. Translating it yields CASSSRTSGGPSSYNEQFF.

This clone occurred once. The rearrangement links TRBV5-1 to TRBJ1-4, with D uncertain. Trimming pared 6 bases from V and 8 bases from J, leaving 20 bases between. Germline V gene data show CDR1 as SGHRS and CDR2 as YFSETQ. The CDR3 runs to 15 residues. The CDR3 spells CASTPGGPLEEKLFF. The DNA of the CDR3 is TGCGCCAGCACCCCCGGCGGGCCTCTTGAGGAAAAACTGTTTTTT.

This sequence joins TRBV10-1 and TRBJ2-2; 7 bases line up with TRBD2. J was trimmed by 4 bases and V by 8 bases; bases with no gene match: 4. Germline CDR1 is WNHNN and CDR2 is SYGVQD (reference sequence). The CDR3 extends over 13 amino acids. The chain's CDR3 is CASRGVGTGELFF. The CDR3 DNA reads TGCGCCAGCCGGGGGGTTGGCACCGGGGAGCTGTTTTTT.

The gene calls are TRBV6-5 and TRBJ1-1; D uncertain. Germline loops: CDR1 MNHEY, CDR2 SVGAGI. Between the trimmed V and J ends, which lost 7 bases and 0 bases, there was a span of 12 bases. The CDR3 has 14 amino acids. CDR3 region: CASKRGGMNTEAFF. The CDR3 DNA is TGTGCCAGCAAGCGGGGAGGGATGAACACTGAAGCTTTCTTT.

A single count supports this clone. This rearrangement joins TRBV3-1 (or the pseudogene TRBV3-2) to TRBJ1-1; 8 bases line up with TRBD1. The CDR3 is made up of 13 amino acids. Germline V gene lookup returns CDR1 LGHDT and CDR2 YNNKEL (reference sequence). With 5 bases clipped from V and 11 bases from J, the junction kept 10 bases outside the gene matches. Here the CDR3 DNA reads TGTGCCAGCAGCAGGGACCAGACAGGGGTGGCTTTCTTT. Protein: CASSRDQTGVAFF.